The 23 T cell receptor beta chains presented below share a single source sample, sequenced in a study of blood T cell repertoires in COVID-19. Generated by immunoSEQ multiplex PCR, the TCRdb table keeps only in-frame clones and is missing some. The sample lists around 270,000 clones, more than 85% occurring once. Sequencing used peripheral blood. The receptors derive from a person aged 18-30 years with COVID-19, enrolled during active disease.

The chain has TRBV6-5 and TRBJ2-2; 7 positions match TRBD2. This CDR3 comprises 16 residues. Per germline, CDR1 MNHEY and CDR2 SVGAGI. The J segment lost 1 base and the V segment lost 0 bases, leaving 2 bases of the junction unmatched. The CDR3 loop reads CASSYSASGNTGELFF. DNA of the CDR3: TGTGCCAGCAGTTACTCGGCTAGCGGGAACACCGGGGAGCTGTTTTTT.

The V and J genes are TRBV28 and TRBJ2-1, with a possible D match to TRBD1 (6 bases). CDR3 size: 15 residues. CDR1 and CDR2 (germline): MDHEN, SYDVKM. The germline V and J ends were trimmed by 4 bases and 3 bases, with 13 bases remaining between them. CDR3 DNA sequence: TGTGCCAGCAGTTCCCCCGGGACACTCTACAATGAGCAGTTCTTC. It yields the protein CASSSPGTLYNEQFF.

The V call is TRBV5-1, the J call TRBJ2-6, with 10 bases fitting TRBD1. With 4 bases clipped from V and 0 bases from J, the junction kept 4 bases outside the gene matches. The CDR3 totals 17 residues. Germline V gene sequence: CDR1 SGHRS, CDR2 YFSETQ. The CDR3 nucleotides are TGCGCCAGCAGCCCCGGGACAGGGGACTCTGGGGCCAACGTCCTGACTTTC. It translates to CASSPGTGDSGANVLTF.

This clone has a single count. This sequence joins TRBV4-1 and TRBJ2-1, with D possibly matching TRBD2 (5 bases). Trimming shortened V by 1 base and J by 8 bases, and 9 bases separated the two germline ends. Germline V lookup: CDR1 MGHRA, CDR2 YSYEKL. The CDR3 is made up of 13 amino acids. CDR3 residues: CASSQVGSDEQFF. In DNA form, the CDR3 reads TGCGCCAGCAGCCAAGTAGGGAGCGATGAGCAGTTCTTC.

The J gene is TRBJ2-1, the V gene TRBV12-5; 7 nucleotides line up with TRBD2. The CDR3 extends over 16 amino acids. The germline CDR1 and CDR2 sequences are LGHNT and FRNRAP. J was trimmed by 5 bases and V by 3 bases; bases with no gene match: 10. The chain's CDR3 is CASGFRLAEKDNEQFF. The CDR3 region has the DNA TGTGCTAGTGGTTTCAGGCTAGCGGAGAAAGACAATGAGCAGTTCTTC.

The genes are TRBV9 and TRBJ2-1; the match to TRBD2 covers 7 bases. Germline V lookup: CDR1 SGDLS, CDR2 YYNGEE. This CDR3 comprises 13 residues. The J segment lost 3 bases and the V segment lost 7 bases, leaving 4 bases of the junction unmatched. The CDR3 DNA reads as TGTGCCAGCGGACCTAGCGGCTACAATGAGCAGTTCTTC. As protein: CASGPSGYNEQFF.

The rearrangement joins TRBV18 to TRBJ2-1, with no clear D. Per the germline V gene, CDR1 is KGHSH and CDR2 is LQKENI. V lost 0 bases, J lost 8 bases, and 11 bases lay in between. The CDR3 totals 14 residues. CDR3 DNA sequence: TGTGCCAGCTCACCACCATCAGGTGCCGATGAGCAGTTCTTC. It encodes CASSPPSGADEQFF. Looking up the rest from reference TRBV18 and TRBJ2-1 gives the full variable domain: NAGVMQNPRHLVRRRGQEARLRCSPMKGHSHVYWYRQLPEEGLKFMVYLQKENIIDESGMPKERFSAEFPKEGPSILRIQQVVRGDSAAYFCASSPPSGADEQFFGPGTRLTVL.

V is TRBV19 and J is TRBJ2-2, with D possibly matching TRBD1 (6 bases). Germline V gene sequence: CDR1 LNHDA, CDR2 SQIVND (reference sequence). Trimming cost V 5 bases and J 2 bases, with 12 bases left between them. CDR3 length: 15 residues. The CDR3 sequence is CASSWGTTNTGELFF. Here the CDR3 DNA reads TGTGCCAGTAGTTGGGGGACAACCAACACCGGGGAGCTGTTTTTT.

V is TRBV6-5 and J is TRBJ2-3, with 9 positions matching TRBD2. The CDR3 loop spans 16 amino acids. With V trimmed by 4 bases and J by 4 bases, 9 bases remained unmatched. Germline CDR1 MNHEY, CDR2 SVGAGI. CDR3 in amino acids: CASSFVAGVSADTQYF. CDR3 nucleotides: TGTGCCAGCAGTTTCGTAGCGGGAGTGAGCGCAGATACGCAGTATTTT.

This chain links TRBV20-1 with TRBJ2-1, with D tentatively TRBD2 (5 bases). Germline CDR1 DFQATT, CDR2 SNEGSKA (reference sequence). This CDR3 region has 12 residues. The V end lost 3 bases, the J end lost 8 bases, and 11 bases lay between the germline ends. This CDR3 reads CSASTRPDEQFF. The DNA for the CDR3 is TGCAGTGCTAGTACTAGACCGGATGAGCAGTTCTTC.

In this sample, this clone turned up a few times. V is TRBV7-2 and J is TRBJ1-5; D perhaps matches TRBD1 (5 bases). Trimming left V 4 bases short and J 5 bases short, with 9 bases between. Per germline, CDR1 SGHTA and CDR2 FQGNSA. CDR3 length equals 13 residues. This CDR3 is CASSYDRDQPQHF. Here the CDR3 DNA reads TGTGCCAGCAGCTATGACAGAGATCAGCCCCAGCATTTT.

J is TRBJ2-4 and V is TRBV12-3 or TRBV12-4; D is undetermined. This CDR3 region has 12 residues. With 2 bases removed from V and 7 bases from J, the gap between germline ends came to 6 bases. Here the CDR3 reads CASSLLSNIQYF. The CDR3 DNA is TGTGCCAGCAGTTTATTAAGCAACATTCAGTACTTC.

CDR3 amino acids: CASSMAQGYEQYF. The CDR3 nucleotides read TGTGCCAGTAGTATGGCACAGGGCTACGAGCAGTACTTC. This chain joins TRBV19 and TRBJ2-7, with D perhaps matching TRBD1 (6 bases). Trimming pared 3 bases from V and 3 bases from J, leaving 9 bases between. CDR3 size: 13 residues. The V gene's germline CDR1 is LNHDA and CDR2 SQIVND (reference sequence).

This clone has only one observation. The chain has TRBV5-1 and TRBJ2-4; 7 positions agree with TRBD1. Germline-derived CDR1 and CDR2 are SGHRS and YFSETQ. J gave up 5 bases and V 0 bases, and 2 bases lay outside the gene matches. The CDR3 covers 14 residues. The CDR3 sequence: CASSLGGQENIQYF. The CDR3, as DNA: TGCGCCAGCAGCTTGGGAGGACAGGAAAACATTCAGTACTTC.

The chain carries TRBV5-1 and TRBJ1-2, with TRBD1 matching 8 bases. Per the germline V gene, CDR1 is SGHRS and CDR2 is YFSETQ. The junction had 15 bases not matched to a gene; V was cut back by 0 bases and J by 14 bases. The CDR3 length is 15 residues. This CDR3 is CASSLAPGIQDRETF. The CDR3 DNA sequence: TGCGCCAGCAGCTTGGCACCAGGAATCCAGGACAGGGAAACCTTC.

The V and J genes are TRBV7-8 and TRBJ1-5; D call uncertain. Germline CDR1 and CDR2: SGHVS and FQNEAQ. There are 14 residues in the CDR3. The V end lost 0 bases, the J end lost 7 bases, and 10 bases lay between the germline ends. The DNA of the CDR3 is TGTGCCAGCAGCTTAGCAACCTCTCAGCAGCCCCAGCATTTT. Its protein product is CASSLATSQQPQHF.

This chain joins TRBV2 and TRBJ2-7; 10 nucleotides match TRBD2. The CDR3 length is 15 residues. Losses at the gene ends were 4 bases for V and 3 bases for J; bases not matched to a gene: 6. CDR1 is SNHLY, CDR2 FYNNEI, per germline. For the CDR3, the DNA is TGTGCCAGCAGTGCTACTAGCGGGAACCGCTACGAGCAGTACTTC. It translates to CASSATSGNRYEQYF.

Concerning this clone itself: A much bigger clone sits one base away, suggesting this may be a read error. This chain uses TRBV7-3 with TRBJ1-1, with TRBD1 identical over 10 bases. Germline trimming cut 5 bases from V and 3 bases from J; bases unmatched to any gene: 3. The CDR3 is made up of 14 amino acids. Per germline, CDR1 SGHTA and CDR2 FQGTGA. For the CDR3, the DNA is TGTGCCAGCAGCCCCGGACAGGGGGACACTGAAGCTTTCTTT. Its translation: CASSPGQGDTEAFF.

The chain is built from TRBV27 and TRBJ1-1; the match to TRBD1 covers 8 bases. CDR3 length equals 15 residues. Trimming removed 9 bases from V and 1 base from J; junction bases left unmatched: 10. Germline CDR1 reads MNHEY; CDR2 reads SMNVEV (reference sequence). CDR3 DNA sequence: TGTGCCAGAAAGGACAGGGAGAAAACGAACACTGAAGCTTTCTTT. Translation: CARKDREKTNTEAFF.

The genes are TRBV19 and TRBJ1-3, with no clear D. This CDR3 has 16 amino acids. Trimming cost V 6 bases and J 4 bases, with 19 bases left between them. Germline values: CDR1 LNHDA, CDR2 SQIVND (reference sequence). CDR3 in DNA: TGTGCCAGTAGGAAGTGGGAGGCCCGCTACGGAAACACCATATATTTT. It is translated as CASRKWEARYGNTIYF.

This chain links TRBV7-9 with TRBJ2-1; 8 bases map to TRBD2. From germline, CDR1 is SEHNR and CDR2 FQNEAQ (reference sequence). The V and J ends lost 5 bases and 6 bases, in that order; junction bases with no gene match: 9. The CDR3 spans 15 residues. In nucleotides, the CDR3 is TGTGCCAGCAGCGGAGTGGTTGCGGGAGGCAATGAGCAGTTCTTC. Encoded protein: CASSGVVAGGNEQFF.

The chain carries TRBV5-1 and TRBJ2-7; the D is unclear. Trimming cost V 4 bases and J 3 bases, with 17 bases left between them. CDR3 length: 15 residues. CDR1 SGHRS and CDR2 YFSETQ come from the germline V gene. CDR3 in DNA: TGCGCCAGCAGCCTCCAAGGCGGCAGTTACTACGAGCAGTACTTC. Protein sequence: CASSLQGGSYYEQYF. The full variable domain, in which reference TRBV5-1 and TRBJ2-7 provide the parts outside the CDR3, is KAGVTQTPRYLIKTRGQQVTLSCSPISGHRSVSWYQQTPGQGLQFLFEYFSETQRNKGNFPGRFSGRQFSNSRSEMNVSTLELGDSALYLCASSLQGGSYYEQYFGPGTRLTVT.

The chain uses TRBV6-6 and TRBJ1-2, with TRBD1 identical over 7 bases. The J segment lost 2 bases and the V segment lost 6 bases, leaving 12 bases of the junction unmatched. Germline V gene data show CDR1 as MNHNY and CDR2 as SVGAGI (reference sequence). The CDR3 sequence is 16 residues long. In nucleotides, the CDR3 is TGTGCCAGCAGGGAACAGCCGGGACAGCTAAACTATGGCTACACCTTC. Encoded protein: CASREQPGQLNYGYTF.